The source of this T cell receptor beta chain is a study of shared clonotypes between healthy human individuals. Study as a whole: Two women and a few men aged 18 to 49 served as donors.

The data were produced by immunoSEQ multiplex PCR, yet TCRdb's version contains in-frame clones alone and is incomplete. The table lists around 600,000 clones, less than 98% of them singletons. V shed 5 bases and J shed 5 bases, with 22 bases lying between them. The length of the CDR3 is 18 residues. Germline V CDR1 and CDR2: MNHEY, SMNVEV (reference sequence). The sequencing sample was made of naive CD4+ T cells sorted from blood. Subset denoted: CD45RA+ positively selected. This sequence was found in a young woman in good health. The chain links TRBV27 to TRBJ2-6; D is ambiguous. This CDR3 reads CASSGEIRLQSRANVLTF. The CDR3 bases are TGTGCCAGCAGTGGTGAGATTCGGCTACAAAGTCGGGCCAACGTCCTGACTTTC.